One T cell receptor (beta chain) is described in this entry. These data originate in a study of OX40 agonist ivuxolimab in advanced cancers. TCRdb's table, derived via immunoSEQ multiplex PCR, lists solely in-frame clones and lacks some. The sample comprises about 62,000 clones, around 90% of which are singletons, and approximately 4.8% rests with the top ten. Per the germline V gene, CDR1 is LNHDA and CDR2 is SQIVND (reference sequence). The CDR3 sequence is 15 residues long. Trimming stripped 2 bases from V and 5 bases from J, with 12 bases between. The sequence was obtained from an adult with an advanced solid tumor such as melanoma, head and neck, liver or kidney cancer. The input for sequencing was CD4+ or CD8+ T cells sorted from blood, taken in a trial of the OX40 agonist ivuxolimab. V and J are TRBV19 and TRBJ2-2; maybe TRBD2 (5 bases). The CDR3 coding sequence is TGTGCCAGTAGTATAAGTACGGGGAGTACCGGGGAGCTGTTTTTT. Its protein product is CASSISTGSTGELFF.